Described below is a single TCR beta chain sequence and its context. Its binding antigen is unknown. No qualities accompany the bases; no much larger clone lies one base away. Instrument used: Illumina HiSeq 2500. Quantitative 5'-RACE with molecular barcodes was used to prepare TCR beta libraries. The paper's processing steps were these. Disease-linked TCR variants were identified with a new computational method built on a probabilistic model of VDJ rearrangement. TCRdb's own reprocessing of the public reads used fastp at Q25 and MiXCR and kept productive beta chains. Duplicate CDR3 protein sequences are folded into a single record with the most common DNA and genes. TCRdb, not the original authors, processed these V and J calls. The sample table contains 200,000 to 300,000 distinct CDR3 sequences; only one count was recorded for around a tenth of them. The ten largest make up about 6.8% of the sample.

The record originates from a study of CD8 T cells in ankylosing spondylitis (dated by TCRdb to 2017 to 2019). Some background on the complete study: T cell receptor beta repertoires were profiled in healthy donors and ankylosing spondylitis patients so that disease-linked TCR variants could be found. In total, the full study cohort was made up of about 110 healthy donors and 25 or so ankylosing spondylitis patients. Peripheral blood was sampled, and synovial fluid was additionally collected from ankylosing spondylitis patients. The research as a whole found: The disease-linked clones had a CD8+ phenotype and were found at relatively low frequencies in peripheral blood. The disease-linked clones were reported to be significantly enriched in matched synovial fluid samples from ankylosing spondylitis patients. Some motif variants had previously been reported in the synovial fluid and blood of reactive arthritis patients, which suggests shared mechanisms of disease initiation. Blood from ankylosing spondylitis patients appeared to be characterized by a TCR beta motif composed of several highly homologous amino acid variants.

The CDR3 contains 15 residues, cysteine and phenylalanine counted. Only the CDR3 DNA is retained, 45 bases long and in frame from the first base. Per the germline V gene (reference sequence), SEHNR is the CDR1 and FQNEAQ is the CDR2. V sheds 0 bases and J sheds 0 bases, leaving 9 bases between their ends. The TCR sequence derives from a male donor with ankylosing spondylitis or in good health (not recorded which). Source material: blood, either unsorted or a sorted T cell fraction (not recorded which). Recombination connected TRBV7-9 to TRBJ2-7; tentative D gene TRBD2, with 5 bases matching. In nucleotide form, the sequence is TGTGCCAGCAGCTTAGCACGGGGATCCTCCTACGAGCAGTACTTC. Its protein is CASSLARGSSYEQYF.